This T cell receptor (beta chain) is drawn from a study of vaccination and CD4 T cells after COVID-19. Across the study: Stimulation of the cells used overlapping spike peptide pools from SARS-CoV-2 and from the common cold coronaviruses HCoV-NL63, HCoV-OC43 and HCoV-229E. Either a CEFX pool, an HIV-1 Nef pool, or no peptide was added to control cultures.

Trimming left V 0 bases short and J 5 bases short, with 4 bases between. CDR3 length: 12 amino acids. CDR1 and CDR2 (germline): LNHNV, YYDKDF (reference sequence). This clonotype is labeled as medium-sized (0.01 to 0.1%). No antigen is known for it. Sequencing of the DNA from cultured CD4+ T cells was carried out with the Oncomine TCR Beta short-read assay. Extraction of genomic DNA was performed on cultured CD4+ T cells. TCRdb reprocessed the PCR reads via MiXCR and lists one record per CDR3 protein. The repertoire holds roughly 11,000 distinct CDR3 sequences, with around 41% as singletons. Treatment denoted: approximately 11-day PBMC culture with coronavirus spike peptide pools or control peptides (ViraFEST assay).

This receptor was obtained from a human donor who had recovered from COVID-19. Sequencing was performed on CD4+ T cells from blood, cultured in vitro, taken after SARS-CoV-2 vaccination. This chain links TRBV15 with TRBJ1-2; D ambiguous. The CDR3 protein is CATSREQYGYTF. The DNA of the CDR3 is TGTGCCACCAGCAGAGAACAGTATGGCTACACCTTC.